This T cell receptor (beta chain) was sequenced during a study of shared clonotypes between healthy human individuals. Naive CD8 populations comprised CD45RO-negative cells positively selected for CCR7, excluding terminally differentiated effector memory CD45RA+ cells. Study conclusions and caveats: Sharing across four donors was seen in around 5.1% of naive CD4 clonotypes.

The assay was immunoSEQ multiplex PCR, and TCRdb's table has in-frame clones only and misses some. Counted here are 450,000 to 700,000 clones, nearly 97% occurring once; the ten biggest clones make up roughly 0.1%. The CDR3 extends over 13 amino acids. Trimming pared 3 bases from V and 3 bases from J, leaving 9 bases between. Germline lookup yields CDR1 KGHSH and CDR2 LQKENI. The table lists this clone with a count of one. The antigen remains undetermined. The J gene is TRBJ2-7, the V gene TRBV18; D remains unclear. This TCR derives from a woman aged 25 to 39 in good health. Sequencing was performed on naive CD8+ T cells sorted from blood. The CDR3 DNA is TGTGCCAGCTCACCCCCAGAGAACTACGAGCAGTACTTC. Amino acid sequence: CASSPPENYEQYF.